Listed here are 9 T cell receptor beta chains from one sample, sequenced in a study of T cells in Graves' hyperthyroidism and ophthalmopathy. Amplification of TCR beta CDR3 regions was performed using RNA transcripts as template. First-round RT-PCR of the TCR CDR3 relied on the HTBI primer set. TCRdb recomputed calls from the multiplex PCR reads with MiXCR, one row per CDR3 protein. The sample gives about 380,000 distinct CDR3 sequences, 11% to 15% of which show up once; roughly 11% is in the top ten. Sequencing used blood. These receptor sequences come from a woman aged 55-70 years with Graves' hyperthyroidism.

Many counts were recorded for this clonotype. This rearrangement joins TRBV20-1 to TRBJ2-3; D is unresolved. The V and J ends lost 6 bases and 0 bases respectively, with 16 bases between them. The germline CDR1 and CDR2 sequences are DFQATT and SNEGSKA (reference sequence). The CDR3 is made up of 15 amino acids. CDR3 amino acids: CSAAVFPPSTDTQYF. The CDR3 coding sequence is TGCAGTGCCGCCGTATTCCCGCCTAGCACAGATACGCAGTATTTT.

This clonotype has at least ten counts. The chain links TRBV2 to TRBJ2-1; TRBD2 matches at 9 bases. Germline-derived CDR1 and CDR2 are SNHLY and FYNNEI. CDR3 length equals 15 residues. Unmatched junction bases numbered 4, after V lost 6 bases and J lost 1 base. The CDR3 region is CASRVAGASYNEQFF. Written as DNA, the CDR3 is TGTGCCAGCAGGGTAGCGGGAGCGTCCTACAATGAGCAGTTCTTC.

The chain uses TRBV20-1 and TRBJ2-1, with D possibly matching TRBD2 (6 bases). Judging by the DNA end, TRBJ2-7 fits better; the J call may be wrong. The CDR3 is 12 residues long. The V gene's germline CDR1 is DFQATT and CDR2 SNEGSKA (reference sequence). In DNA form, the CDR3 reads TGCAGTGCTCCGGCGGAGGGCGGTGAGCAGTACTTC. Protein sequence: CSAPAEGGEQYF.

This clonotype came up many times. The V call is TRBV11-2, the J call TRBJ1-1, with D unresolved. The germline V and J ends were trimmed by 0 bases and 2 bases, with 10 bases remaining between them. Germline-derived CDR1 and CDR2 are SGHAT and FQNNGV. The CDR3 covers 15 residues. This chain's CDR3 is CASSLDPRLNTEAFF. For the CDR3, the DNA is TGTGCCAGCAGCTTAGATCCAAGGCTAAACACTGAAGCTTTCTTT.

This chain uses TRBV4-1 with TRBJ1-1; D not certain. Germline loops: CDR1 MGHRA, CDR2 YSYEKL. V was shortened by 0 bases and J by 0 bases, with 8 bases between the two germline ends. The CDR3 contains 15 residues. The CDR3 DNA follows: TGCGCCAGCAGCCAAGAAGTGGGGATGAACACTGAAGCTTTCTTT. Its protein is CASSQEVGMNTEAFF.

This clonotype has a handful of counts. This may be a read error: a much more frequent sequence differs by one nucleotide. The conserved phenylalanine or tryptophan is not found at the CDR3 terminus, so this likely reflects a read error. V usage is TRBV6-2 or TRBV6-3 and J usage is TRBJ1-5; weak D call: TRBD1 (6 bases). V was pared by 4 bases and J by 2 bases, with 21 bases between. This CDR3 is 18 amino acids long. CDR1 is MNHEY and CDR2 is SVGEGT in the germline V gene. The CDR3 is CASSFIRGGRLGNQPQHS. The CDR3 DNA is TGTGCCAGCAGTTTCATACGGGGGGGGCGTCTGGGCAATCAGCCCCAGCATTCT.

This clonotype was counted many times. The chain recombines TRBV6-1 with TRBJ2-7; TRBD1 or TRBD2 may be the D gene (5 bases each). CDR1 and CDR2 from the germline V gene are MNHNS and SASEGT. The V end lost 6 bases, the J end lost 7 bases, and 19 bases lay between the germline ends. The CDR3 is made up of 14 amino acids. CDR3 region: CASRTLGRTREQYF. CDR3 nucleotide sequence: TGTGCCAGCAGAACACTGGGACGGACGAGAGAGCAGTACTTC.

In this sample, this clonotype turned up a few times. The chain employs TRBV19 and TRBJ2-7; 9 bases align to TRBD1. J lost 3 bases, V lost 6 bases, and 9 bases had no gene match. The CDR3 is 15 residues long. CDR1 is LNHDA, CDR2 SQIVND, per germline (reference sequence). In DNA form, the CDR3 reads TGTGCCAGTAGACCCCAGCCGGGACAGGGCTACGAGCAGTACTTC. Its translation: CASRPQPGQGYEQYF. The variable domain in full, with the rest retrieved from reference TRBV19 and TRBJ2-7, is DGGITQSPKYLFRKEGQNVTLSCEQNLNHDAMYWYRQDPGQGLRLIYYSQIVNDFQKGDIAEGYSVSREKKESFPLTVTSAQKNPTAFYLCASRPQPGQGYEQYFGPGTRLTVT.

The CDR3 loop reads CASSTGGSEQYF. For the CDR3, the DNA is TGTGCCAGTAGCACGGGAGGCAGCGAGCAGTACTTC. The rearrangement joins TRBV19 to TRBJ2-7; TRBD2 aligns across 7 bases. Germline loops: CDR1 LNHDA, CDR2 SQIVND (reference sequence). The V segment lost 6 bases and the J segment 6 bases; nucleotides outside the gene matches: 5. The CDR3 runs to 12 residues.